These 2 T cell receptor beta chains originate from one sample sequenced in a study of CD8+ T cells in alopecia areata (dated by TCRdb to about 2018). The library was made by the immunoSEQ multiplex PCR assay. To provide template for TCR sequencing, every sample had RNA extracted and reverse transcribed into cDNA. TCRdb stores this immuneACCESS table with in-frame sequences only. Part of the clones is absent; in the studies checked, under half of the shortfall reflects unresolved V genes, and no reason is known for the rest. This sample lists some 100,000 clones; 44% were detected once. Of the sample, 15% to 20% is held by the ten largest clones. Reading the label with the study, this specimen's time point is: roughly 24 weeks on oral tofacitinib. The treatment or condition tag for this specimen amounts to: oral pan-JAK inhibitor, 5-10 mg twice daily. The sample here was CD8+ T cells sorted from blood, taken at week 24, from a patient treated with tofacitinib. All receptors derive from a human donor with alopecia areata.

This clone was seen a few times. The V gene is TRBV29-1, the J gene TRBJ2-7, with 10 nucleotides matching TRBD1. This CDR3 is built from 13 residues. V lost 1 base and J lost 3; bases outside the gene matches: 0. Germline assignment: CDR1 SQVTM and CDR2 ANQGSEA. CDR3 sequence reads: CSVEGTGGYEQYF. The CDR3 DNA follows: TGCAGCGTTGAAGGGACAGGGGGCTACGAGCAGTACTTC.

This clone was detected a few times. This chain connects TRBV6-4 to TRBJ2-3; TRBD2 agrees at 15 bases. The CDR3 sequence is 16 residues long. V lost 5 bases to trimming and J lost 4 bases; unmatched junction nucleotides: 4. Germline-derived CDR1 and CDR2 are MRHNA and SNTAGT. The CDR3 reads CASSPGLAGGPDTQYF. The DNA of the CDR3 is TGTGCCAGCAGTCCCGGACTAGCGGGAGGGCCAGATACGCAGTATTTT.